The rows below give T cell receptor beta chains drawn from one sample of a study of follicular helper T cells after annual influenza vaccination. Sequencing used immunoSEQ multiplex PCR; TCRdb keeps in-frame clones, though not all of them. The sample yields around 15,000 clones, about 81% seen once. The sample in question was CXCR5+ CD38- circulating T follicular helper cells from blood, obtained 7 days after influenza vaccination. These receptors came from an adult who received the influenza vaccine. Both conserved end residues are part of each CDR3. D genes are given only for firm matches. Clone sizes are given selectively: once, few, many, or a class where the clone is expanded.

CDR3aa,CDR3nt,v_gene,j_gene,d_gene,abundance
CASSHISTGRNEQFF,TGTGCCAGCAGCCACATCTCGACAGGGCGGAATGAGCAGTTCTTC,TRBV4-2,TRBJ2-1,TRBD1,-
CASSLTGYTDTQYF,TGTGCCAGCAGCTTAACCGGTTACACAGATACGCAGTATTTT,TRBV7-3,TRBJ2-3,-,-
CASSLGAEETQYF,TGTGCTAGCAGCTTAGGGGCAGAAGAGACCCAGTACTTC,TRBV7-7,TRBJ2-5,-,-
CASSLGGTGTNTEAFF,TGTGCCAGCAGCTTGGGAGGTACAGGGACGAACACTGAAGCTTTCTTT,TRBV5-4,TRBJ1-1,-,few
CASSVAGMLSTGELFF,TGTGCCAGCAGCGTAGCGGGAATGCTGAGTACCGGGGAGCTGTTTTTT,TRBV11-2,TRBJ2-2,TRBD2,once
CASSPSGATNEKLFF,TGTGCCAGCAGTCCCTCAGGGGCAACTAATGAAAAACTGTTTTTT,TRBV2,TRBJ1-4,-,-
CASSRTGLSNQPQHF,TGTGCCAGCAGCCGGACAGGCCTTAGCAATCAGCCCCAGCATTTT,TRBV7-2,TRBJ1-5,TRBD1,-
CASSVGQGLGETQYF,TGTGCCAGTAGTGTCGGACAGGGGCTGGGAGAGACCCAGTACTTC,TRBV19,TRBJ2-5,TRBD1,-
CASSDRTSSYGYTF,TGTGCCAGCAGTGACCGGACAAGCTCCTATGGCTACACCTTC,TRBV6-6,TRBJ1-2,-,-
CASSLQDRDTQYF,TGTGCCAGCAGCCTCCAAGACAGAGATACGCAGTATTTT,TRBV2,TRBJ2-3,-,-
CASRADVAKNIQYF,TGCGCCAGCAGGGCGGATGTAGCCAAAAACATTCAGTACTTC,TRBV5-1,TRBJ2-4,-,-
CASSVDFRGSNTEAFF,TGTGCCAGCAGCGTAGATTTCAGGGGGTCGAACACTGAAGCTTTCTTT,TRBV9,TRBJ1-1,TRBD1,-
CTSSQAPRGGGNYGYTF,TGCACCAGCAGCCAAGCTCCTCGGGGAGGCGGTAACTATGGCTACACCTTC,TRBV1,TRBJ1-2,-,-
CSAKQDYEQYF,TGCAGTGCTAAACAAGACTACGAGCAGTACTTC,TRBV20-1,TRBJ2-7,-,-
CASSKSGVNTEAFF,TGCGCCAGCAGCAAAAGCGGGGTGAACACTGAAGCTTTCTTT,TRBV10-1,TRBJ1-1,-,few
CASSSTSAGSYNEQFF,TGCGCCAGCAGCTCCACCTCTGCGGGGTCCTACAATGAGCAGTTCTTC,TRBV4-3,TRBJ2-1,-,-
CASRTSGTDTQYF,TGTGCCAGCAGAACATCGGGGACAGATACGCAGTATTTT,TRBV11-2,TRBJ2-3,-,-
CASKRQDKTYEQYF,TGTGCCAGCAAGAGGCAGGACAAGACCTACGAGCAGTACTTC,TRBV2,TRBJ2-7,-,-
CASSMRPSGLQYF,TGTGCCAGTAGTATGCGGCCTAGCGGGTTACAGTACTTC,TRBV19,TRBJ2-4,TRBD2,few
CASSRRTITEAFF,TGTGCCAGCAGCCGACGGACAATTACTGAAGCTTTCTTT,TRBV7-9,TRBJ1-1,-,once
CASIGQSNSPLHF,TGTGCCAGCATCGGACAGTCTAATTCACCCCTCCACTTT,TRBV28,TRBJ1-6,-,-
CASSTGSNPDTQYF,TGTGCCAGCAGTACAGGGTCTAATCCCGATACGCAGTATTTT,TRBV5-5,TRBJ2-3,-,-
CASSLVSGLEETQYF,TGCGCCAGCAGCTTGGTTTCAGGGTTGGAGGAGACCCAGTACTTC,TRBV5-1,TRBJ2-5,-,-
CASSSDRGVTYEQYF,TGTGCCAGCAGCTCCGACAGGGGGGTAACGTACGAGCAGTACTTC,TRBV11-1,TRBJ2-7,TRBD1,-
CSVSRGGRGELFF,TGCAGCGTATCCCGGGGGGGTCGGGGGGAGCTGTTTTTT,TRBV29-1,TRBJ2-2,TRBD2,-
CASSATGATNEKLFF,TGCGCCAGCAGCGCAACAGGGGCAACTAATGAAAAACTGTTTTTT,TRBV5-1,TRBJ1-4,TRBD1,-
CTSSLGDRGNQPQHF,TGCACCAGCAGCCTGGGGGACAGGGGCAATCAGCCCCAGCATTTT,TRBV1,TRBJ1-5,-,-
CASSEGARYGYTF,TGTGCCAGCAGTGAGGGGGCCCGCTATGGCTACACCTTC,TRBV6-5,TRBJ1-2,TRBD1,-
CASSLGRTSGMKTQYF,TGTGCCAGCAGTCTTGGGAGGACTAGCGGGATGAAGACCCAGTACTTC,TRBV27,TRBJ2-5,TRBD2,-
CASSQDLAGPTYEQYF,TGTGCCAGCAGCCAAGATCTAGCGGGCCCGACCTACGAGCAGTACTTC,TRBV4-2,TRBJ2-7,TRBD2,-
CASSLFTDTDTQYF,TGTGCCAGCAGCTTATTTACAGACACAGATACGCAGTATTTT,TRBV11-3,TRBJ2-3,-,-
CASSLSGGHTDTQYF,TGCGCCAGCAGCTTGAGCGGGGGGCACACAGATACGCAGTATTTT,TRBV5-1,TRBJ2-3,TRBD2,-
CASGLETGPYEQYF,TGTGCTAGTGGTTTGGAGACAGGACCCTACGAGCAGTACTTC,TRBV12-5,TRBJ2-7,-,-
CATSREASGGASEQYF,TGTGCCACCAGCAGAGAGGCTAGCGGGGGGGCCAGCGAGCAGTACTTC,TRBV15,TRBJ2-7,TRBD2,-
CASSGVLGHNNQPQHF,TGTGCCAGCAGTGGAGTGTTGGGACACAACAATCAGCCCCAGCATTTT,TRBV6-1,TRBJ1-5,-,-
CASSLRGGGNEQFF,TGTGCCAGCAGCTTACGCGGGGGAGGCAATGAGCAGTTCTTC,TRBV7-6,TRBJ2-1,TRBD2,-
CASSYGTGLGGYNEQFF,TGCGCCAGCAGCTACGGGACGGGACTCGGGGGCTACAATGAGCAGTTCTTC,TRBV5-1,TRBJ2-1,-,-
CASAVGSGETQYF,TGTGCCAGCGCGGTGGGGTCGGGGGAGACCCAGTACTTC,TRBV6-1,TRBJ2-5,-,-
CASSVHKGNTQYF,TGTGCCAGCAGCGTACACAAGGGGAATACGCAGTATTTT,TRBV7-2,TRBJ2-3,-,-
CASSVKTGGSFEYF,TGTGCCAGCAGCGTAAAGACAGGGGGAAGTTTTGAGTACTTC,TRBV11-2,TRBJ2-7,TRBD1,few
CAISVGQVDQPQHF,TGTGCCATCAGTGTCGGACAGGTGGATCAGCCCCAGCATTTT,TRBV10-3,TRBJ1-5,TRBD1,-
CASRYEQGYQPQHF,TGTGCCAGCAGATATGAACAGGGCTATCAGCCCCAGCATTTT,TRBV5-8,TRBJ1-5,-,-
CASSERGRTGDYYGYTF,TGTGCCAGCAGTGAAAGAGGCCGGACGGGGGACTACTATGGCTACACCTTC,TRBV6-1,TRBJ1-2,-,-
CASSTNRVRYEQYF,TGTGCCAGCAGCACCAACAGGGTCCGCTACGAGCAGTACTTC,TRBV28,TRBJ2-7,-,-
CASNLTPGQETQYF,TGTGCCAGCAACCTGACTCCGGGGCAAGAGACCCAGTACTTC,TRBV7-8,TRBJ2-5,-,-
CAWSRKGVSGYTF,TGTGCCTGGAGTAGGAAAGGGGTTAGTGGCTACACCTTC,TRBV30,TRBJ1-2,-,-
CASSEAPGELFF,TGTGCCAGCAGTGAAGCTCCCGGGGAGCTGTTTTTT,TRBV6-4,TRBJ2-2,-,few
CASSKKEWTFDYNSPLHF,TGTGCCAGCAGCAAAAAAGAGTGGACATTCGATTATAATTCACCCCTCCACTTT,TRBV21-1,TRBJ1-6,-,-
CASSIVATGGELFF,TGTGCCAGTAGTATAGTGGCCACAGGCGGGGAGCTGTTTTTT,TRBV19,TRBJ2-2,-,-
CASSPPLVTEQYF,TGTGCCAGCTCACCACCCCTAGTGACCGAGCAGTACTTC,TRBV18,TRBJ2-7,-,-
CASSSQREQYF,TGTGCCAGCAGCTCCCAGCGAGAGCAGTACTTC,TRBV5-4,TRBJ2-7,-,-
CAATGTTYLNEQFF,TGTGCCGCGACTGGGACTACTTACTTGAATGAGCAGTTCTTC,TRBV10-3,TRBJ2-1,TRBD2,-
CASSSQGYEQYF,TGTGCCAGCAGTTCCCAGGGGTACGAGCAGTACTTC,TRBV6-5,TRBJ2-7,-,-
CASRPGTSITGELFF,TGTGCCAGCAGACCCGGGACTAGTATCACCGGGGAGCTGTTTTTT,TRBV6-1,TRBJ2-2,TRBD2,once
CASNALQGRFNGYTF,TGTGCCAGCAACGCATTACAGGGGAGGTTCAATGGCTACACCTTC,TRBV6-5,TRBJ1-2,TRBD1,-
CASSGQEKSPLHF,TGTGCCAGCAGTGGACAGGAGAAATCACCCCTCCACTTT,TRBV6-1,TRBJ1-6,-,-
CASSPKGAGDTQYF,TGTGCTAGCAGCCCCAAGGGGGCGGGAGATACGCAGTATTTT,TRBV7-7,TRBJ2-3,TRBD1,-
CASSASGGPIGELFF,TGTGCCAGCAGTGCTAGCGGGGGCCCTATCGGGGAGCTGTTTTTT,TRBV7-3,TRBJ2-2,TRBD2,-
CASSLVGERSGANVLTF,TGTGCCAGCAGCTTGGTTGGGGAGAGATCTGGGGCCAACGTCCTGACTTTC,TRBV5-6,TRBJ2-6,-,-
CASSIRPGGGAADTQYF,TGCGCCAGCAGCATACGACCAGGTGGTGGGGCCGCAGATACGCAGTATTTT,TRBV5-1,TRBJ2-3,-,-